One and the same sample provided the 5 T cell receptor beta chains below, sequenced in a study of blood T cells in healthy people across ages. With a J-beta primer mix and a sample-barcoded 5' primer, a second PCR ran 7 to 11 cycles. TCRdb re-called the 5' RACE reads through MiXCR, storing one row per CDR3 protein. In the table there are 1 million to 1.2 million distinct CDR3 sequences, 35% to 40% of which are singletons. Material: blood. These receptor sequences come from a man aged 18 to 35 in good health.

CDR3 sequence reads: CSVFWVTGELFF. The CDR3 nucleotides are TGCAGCGTTTTTTGGGTCACCGGGGAGCTGTTTTTT. This rearrangement joins TRBV29-1 to TRBJ2-2, with D unclear. Looked up from germline, CDR1 is SQVTM and CDR2 is ANQGSEA. Trimming removed 5 bases from V and 4 bases from J, with 8 bases in between. This CDR3 has 12 amino acids.

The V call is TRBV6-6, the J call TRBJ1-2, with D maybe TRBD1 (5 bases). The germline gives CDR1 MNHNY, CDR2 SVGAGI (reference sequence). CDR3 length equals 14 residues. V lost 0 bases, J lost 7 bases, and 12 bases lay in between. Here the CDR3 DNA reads TGTGCCAGCAGTTACTCGGCCCCAGGGAGTGGCTACACCTTC. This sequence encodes CASSYSAPGSGYTF.

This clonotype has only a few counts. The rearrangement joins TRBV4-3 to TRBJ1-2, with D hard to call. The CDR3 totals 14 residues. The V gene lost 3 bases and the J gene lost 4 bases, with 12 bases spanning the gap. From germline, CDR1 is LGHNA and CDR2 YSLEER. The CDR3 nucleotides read TGCGCCAGCAGCCAGGAACGGTATAGCTATGGCTACACCTTC. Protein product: CASSQERYSYGYTF.

Here the CDR3 reads CSVEDTTGGNYGYTF. CDR3 nucleotides: TGCAGCGTTGAAGATACGACAGGAGGTAACTATGGCTACACCTTC. V usage is TRBV29-1 and J usage is TRBJ1-2; D perhaps matches TRBD1 (6 bases). Per germline, CDR1 SQVTM and CDR2 ANQGSEA. This CDR3 comprises 15 residues. Trimming pared 0 bases from V and 1 base from J, leaving 12 bases between.

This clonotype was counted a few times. CDR3 region: CSARDLQGGTEAFF. In DNA, the CDR3 is TGCAGTGCTAGAGATTTGCAGGGAGGCACTGAAGCTTTCTTT. This chain connects TRBV20-1 to TRBJ1-1, with D possibly being TRBD1 (5 bases). The V and J ends lost 0 bases and 4 bases respectively, with 12 bases between them. Looked up from germline, CDR1 is DFQATT and CDR2 is SNEGSKA (reference sequence). The CDR3 has 14 amino acids.